Below are 23 T cell receptor beta chains sequenced from a single sample in a study of T-cell reconstitution after alpha-beta-depleted transplantation in children. Unique molecular identifiers tagged the TCRbeta library. One entry per CDR3 protein, called by TCRdb with MiXCR from the PCR reads. The repertoire holds 490,000 or so distinct CDR3 sequences, with 12% as singletons. The sample in question was PBMCs from the stem cell graft donor, obtained from the stem cell graft. These receptors came from a human donor who donated a stem cell graft to a child with combined immunodeficiency.

This clonotype was counted only a few times. J is TRBJ2-5 and V is TRBV10-3, with 10 bases matching TRBD2. V was pared by 3 bases and J by 5 bases, with 3 bases of the junction left unmatched. Germline CDR1 and CDR2: ENHRY and SYGVKD. CDR3 length equals 14 residues. In nucleotides, the CDR3 is TGTGCCATCAGTGATGTGACTAGCGGGGAGACCCAGTACTTC. It encodes CAISDVTSGETQYF.

This clonotype was detected many times. The CDR3 reads CASRRTPGELFF. The CDR3 DNA reads TGTGCCAGCAGGCGCACACCCGGGGAGCTGTTTTTT. The V gene is TRBV7-2, the J gene TRBJ2-2; D is uncertain. V dropped 6 bases and J dropped 6 bases, with 8 bases sitting between them. The CDR3 is made up of 12 amino acids. The germline V gene has CDR1 SGHTA and CDR2 FQGNSA.

This clonotype showed up many times. This chain links TRBV7-6 with TRBJ2-5; D not certain. Germline V CDR1 and CDR2: SGHVS, FNYEAQ. V lost 1 base to trimming and J lost 0 bases, with 6 bases between them. The CDR3 is 14 residues long. The CDR3 nucleotides read TGTGCCAGCAGCTTAGGAGACTACCAAGAGACCCAGTACTTC. It translates to CASSLGDYQETQYF.

There are a few counts of this clonotype. Its ends do not fully match the called genes, so a read error is possible. The J gene is TRBJ2-3, the V gene TRBV19; D may be TRBD1 or TRBD2 (6 bases each). This CDR3 is 18 amino acids long. Germline V gene data show CDR1 as LNHDA and CDR2 as SQIVND (reference sequence). The CDR3 sequence is CASSIDRWRGDHTDTQYF. For the CDR3, the DNA is TGTGCCAGTAGTATAGATAGGTGGAGGGGGGACCACACAGATACGCAATATTTT.

This clonotype was seen more than once but under ten times. The chain employs TRBV5-6 and TRBJ2-1; either TRBD1 or TRBD2 may fit D (5 bases each). CDR3 size: 16 residues. V was cut by 3 bases and J by 2 bases, with 15 bases left in between. CDR1 and CDR2 (germline): SGHDT, YYEEEE. The DNA of the CDR3 is TGTGCCAGCAGCTCGCCGTCGGGGCAAACCTACAATGAGCAGTTCTTC. Amino acid sequence: CASSSPSGQTYNEQFF.

This clonotype was seen at least ten times. This chain links TRBV4-3 with TRBJ2-7; 7 bases are a match to TRBD2. V was clipped by 5 bases and J by 7 bases; unmatched bases: 11. The CDR3 covers 14 residues. CDR1 and CDR2 from the germline V gene are LGHNA and YSLEER. CDR3 sequence: CASSTRDYPREQYF. CDR3 sequence (DNA): TGCGCCAGCAGCACTCGGGACTACCCTCGGGAGCAGTACTTC.

The rearrangement joins TRBV12-3 or TRBV12-4 to TRBJ1-5; 7 positions match TRBD1. The V gene end was trimmed by 8 bases and the J gene end by 6 bases; junction bases not matched to a gene: 7. The CDR3 is 13 residues long. The CDR3 protein is CASQGVGGQPQHF. CDR3 DNA sequence: TGTGCCAGCCAGGGGGTGGGCGGTCAGCCCCAGCATTTT.

The V gene is TRBV29-1, the J gene TRBJ2-7, with D possibly matching TRBD1 (5 bases). There are 12 residues in the CDR3. Trimming removed 5 bases at V and 1 base at J, with 9 bases between. The germline V gene has CDR1 SQVTM and CDR2 ANQGSEA. The CDR3 reads CSVHQGSYEQYF. As DNA, the CDR3 is TGCAGCGTTCACCAGGGATCCTACGAGCAGTACTTC.

This clonotype was recorded at least ten times. This chain links TRBV12-3 or TRBV12-4 with TRBJ1-6; weak D call: TRBD1 (5 bases). The CDR3 covers 15 residues. V shed 3 bases and J shed 7 bases, with 13 bases lying between them. The CDR3 DNA is TGTGCCAGCAGTTTGTGGCTTGGGGGAAATTCACCCCTCCACTTT. Translation gives CASSLWLGGNSPLHF.

The gene calls are TRBV7-9 and TRBJ2-7; a weak D match, TRBD1 (5 bases). With 7 bases removed from V and 5 bases from J, the gap between germline ends came to 15 bases. This CDR3 has 13 residues. Germline V gives CDR1 SEHNR, CDR2 FQNEAQ (reference sequence). Here the CDR3 DNA reads TGTGCCAGCACCCTAGAGCCAGGGAACGAGCAGTACTTC. This translates into CASTLEPGNEQYF.

A few counts support this clonotype. The rearrangement links TRBV12-3 or TRBV12-4 to TRBJ1-4; D is unresolved. Between the trimmed V and J ends, which lost 6 bases and 9 bases, there was a span of 14 bases. The CDR3 extends over 13 amino acids. The CDR3 sequence: CASSTSGSKKLFF. In nucleotides, the CDR3 is TGTGCCAGCAGCACTTCGGGGTCGAAAAAACTGTTTTTT.

The chain links TRBV5-1 to TRBJ1-2; D ambiguous. V was cut by 4 bases and J by 3 bases, with 10 bases left in between. There are 13 residues in the CDR3. Germline values: CDR1 SGHRS, CDR2 YFSETQ. The CDR3 coding sequence is TGCGCCAGCAGCCGAAAGGTTGACTATGGCTACACCTTC. This translates into CASSRKVDYGYTF.

The table lists this clonotype with a few counts. The V call is TRBV7-9, the J call TRBJ2-3, with 8 bases lining up with TRBD1. V lost 4 bases to trimming and J lost 6 bases; unmatched junction nucleotides: 12. Germline V lookup: CDR1 SEHNR, CDR2 FQNEAQ (reference sequence). CDR3 length: 16 amino acids. Here the CDR3 reads CASSWGQAGGRDTQYF. The CDR3 DNA reads as TGTGCCAGCAGCTGGGGACAGGCCGGGGGTAGGGATACGCAGTATTTT.

This clonotype was observed many times. The chain has TRBV20-1 and TRBJ1-1, with D unclear. From germline, CDR1 is DFQATT and CDR2 SNEGSKA (reference sequence). Trimming shortened V by 0 bases and J by 3 bases, and 11 bases separated the two germline ends. The CDR3 sequence is 14 residues long. The CDR3 protein is CSARDVHRDTEAFF. CDR3 sequence (DNA): TGCAGTGCTAGAGATGTCCACCGGGACACTGAAGCTTTCTTT.

This chain connects TRBV6-2 or TRBV6-3 to TRBJ2-1; D is undetermined. The CDR3 runs 13 residues. V lost 0 bases to trimming and J lost 9 bases, with 9 bases between them. Germline V CDR1 and CDR2: MNHEY, SVGEGT. CDR3 nucleotides: TGTGCCAGCAGTTACTCGATTCCGGGTGAGCAGTTCTTC. Its protein is CASSYSIPGEQFF.

This clonotype was found a few times. The rearrangement uses TRBV3-1 and TRBJ2-3; TRBD2 matches 10 bases. V shed 3 bases, J shed 5 bases, and the junction held 11 bases outside the gene matches. The CDR3 covers 17 residues. The germline CDR1 and CDR2 sequences are LGHDT and YNNKEL (reference sequence). CDR3 sequence (DNA): TGTGCCAGCAGCCACGATTACCAGCGGGGGGGCCGAGATACGCAGTATTTT. Translated: CASSHDYQRGGRDTQYF.

V and J are TRBV7-2 and TRBJ2-2, with TRBD2 identical over 7 bases. The CDR3 loop spans 16 amino acids. With 5 bases clipped from V and 4 bases from J, the junction kept 10 bases outside the gene matches. The germline V gene has CDR1 SGHTA and CDR2 FQGNSA. The CDR3, as DNA: TGTGCCAGCAGCACGCGGGGGAGCAGGAGCACCGGGGAGCTGTTTTTT. Its protein is CASSTRGSRSTGELFF.

This clonotype was seen ten or more times. The rearrangement joins TRBV27 to TRBJ2-1; a weak D match, TRBD2 (6 bases). This CDR3 has 16 residues. CDR1 MNHEY and CDR2 SMNVEV come from the germline V gene (reference sequence). V lost 3 bases, J lost 10 bases, and 22 bases lay in between. CDR3 sequence reads: CASSFGAGKTPGEQFF. The CDR3 DNA sequence: TGTGCCAGCAGTTTTGGGGCGGGGAAGACCCCGGGGGAGCAGTTCTTC.

This clonotype was observed at least ten times. The rearrangement links TRBV7-6 to TRBJ2-3; no reliable D call. This CDR3 spans 12 amino acids. CDR1 and CDR2 from the germline V gene are SGHVS and FNYEAQ. V was trimmed by 2 bases and J by 4 bases, leaving 4 bases between them. The CDR3 region has the DNA TGTGCCAGCAGCTTAACATCAGATACGCAGTATTTT. It translates to CASSLTSDTQYF.

The chain couples TRBV7-2 to TRBJ2-3, with no clear D. This CDR3 has 15 residues. CDR1 is SGHTA, CDR2 FQGNSA, per germline. The V end lost 5 bases, the J end lost 5 bases, and 17 bases lay between the germline ends. CDR3 protein: CASSPPTRPKDTQYF. The CDR3 DNA reads TGTGCCAGCAGCCCCCCGACCCGACCGAAAGATACGCAGTATTTT.

This clonotype was seen a handful of times. This rearrangement joins TRBV19 to TRBJ2-7; D not resolved. This CDR3 spans 13 amino acids. Germline V gives CDR1 LNHDA, CDR2 SQIVND (reference sequence). Between the trimmed V and J ends, which lost 1 base and 3 bases, there was a span of 7 bases. The CDR3 sequence: CASSIALGYEQYF. CDR3 DNA sequence: TGTGCCAGTAGTATAGCGTTAGGCTACGAGCAGTACTTC.

This clonotype was picked up a small number of times. This sequence joins TRBV12-3 or TRBV12-4 and TRBJ1-1; D remains ambiguous. V was clipped by 2 bases and J by 4 bases, with 17 bases between them. The CDR3 is 16 residues long. CDR3 sequence reads: CASSLSNPDLGTEAFF. DNA of the CDR3: TGTGCCAGCAGTTTAAGCAACCCTGATTTGGGCACTGAAGCTTTCTTT.

The sample holds many counts of this clonotype. The genes are TRBV4-2 and TRBJ2-1; either TRBD1 or TRBD2 may supply D (6 bases each). CDR3 length: 17 residues. V gave up 3 bases and J gave up 5 bases, with 20 bases separating them. Germline V lookup: CDR1 LGHNA, CDR2 YNFKEQ. The CDR3 loop is CASSHPTLGGRDNEQFF. CDR3 coding DNA: TGTGCCAGCAGCCATCCTACTCTGGGGGGCCGGGACAATGAGCAGTTCTTC.